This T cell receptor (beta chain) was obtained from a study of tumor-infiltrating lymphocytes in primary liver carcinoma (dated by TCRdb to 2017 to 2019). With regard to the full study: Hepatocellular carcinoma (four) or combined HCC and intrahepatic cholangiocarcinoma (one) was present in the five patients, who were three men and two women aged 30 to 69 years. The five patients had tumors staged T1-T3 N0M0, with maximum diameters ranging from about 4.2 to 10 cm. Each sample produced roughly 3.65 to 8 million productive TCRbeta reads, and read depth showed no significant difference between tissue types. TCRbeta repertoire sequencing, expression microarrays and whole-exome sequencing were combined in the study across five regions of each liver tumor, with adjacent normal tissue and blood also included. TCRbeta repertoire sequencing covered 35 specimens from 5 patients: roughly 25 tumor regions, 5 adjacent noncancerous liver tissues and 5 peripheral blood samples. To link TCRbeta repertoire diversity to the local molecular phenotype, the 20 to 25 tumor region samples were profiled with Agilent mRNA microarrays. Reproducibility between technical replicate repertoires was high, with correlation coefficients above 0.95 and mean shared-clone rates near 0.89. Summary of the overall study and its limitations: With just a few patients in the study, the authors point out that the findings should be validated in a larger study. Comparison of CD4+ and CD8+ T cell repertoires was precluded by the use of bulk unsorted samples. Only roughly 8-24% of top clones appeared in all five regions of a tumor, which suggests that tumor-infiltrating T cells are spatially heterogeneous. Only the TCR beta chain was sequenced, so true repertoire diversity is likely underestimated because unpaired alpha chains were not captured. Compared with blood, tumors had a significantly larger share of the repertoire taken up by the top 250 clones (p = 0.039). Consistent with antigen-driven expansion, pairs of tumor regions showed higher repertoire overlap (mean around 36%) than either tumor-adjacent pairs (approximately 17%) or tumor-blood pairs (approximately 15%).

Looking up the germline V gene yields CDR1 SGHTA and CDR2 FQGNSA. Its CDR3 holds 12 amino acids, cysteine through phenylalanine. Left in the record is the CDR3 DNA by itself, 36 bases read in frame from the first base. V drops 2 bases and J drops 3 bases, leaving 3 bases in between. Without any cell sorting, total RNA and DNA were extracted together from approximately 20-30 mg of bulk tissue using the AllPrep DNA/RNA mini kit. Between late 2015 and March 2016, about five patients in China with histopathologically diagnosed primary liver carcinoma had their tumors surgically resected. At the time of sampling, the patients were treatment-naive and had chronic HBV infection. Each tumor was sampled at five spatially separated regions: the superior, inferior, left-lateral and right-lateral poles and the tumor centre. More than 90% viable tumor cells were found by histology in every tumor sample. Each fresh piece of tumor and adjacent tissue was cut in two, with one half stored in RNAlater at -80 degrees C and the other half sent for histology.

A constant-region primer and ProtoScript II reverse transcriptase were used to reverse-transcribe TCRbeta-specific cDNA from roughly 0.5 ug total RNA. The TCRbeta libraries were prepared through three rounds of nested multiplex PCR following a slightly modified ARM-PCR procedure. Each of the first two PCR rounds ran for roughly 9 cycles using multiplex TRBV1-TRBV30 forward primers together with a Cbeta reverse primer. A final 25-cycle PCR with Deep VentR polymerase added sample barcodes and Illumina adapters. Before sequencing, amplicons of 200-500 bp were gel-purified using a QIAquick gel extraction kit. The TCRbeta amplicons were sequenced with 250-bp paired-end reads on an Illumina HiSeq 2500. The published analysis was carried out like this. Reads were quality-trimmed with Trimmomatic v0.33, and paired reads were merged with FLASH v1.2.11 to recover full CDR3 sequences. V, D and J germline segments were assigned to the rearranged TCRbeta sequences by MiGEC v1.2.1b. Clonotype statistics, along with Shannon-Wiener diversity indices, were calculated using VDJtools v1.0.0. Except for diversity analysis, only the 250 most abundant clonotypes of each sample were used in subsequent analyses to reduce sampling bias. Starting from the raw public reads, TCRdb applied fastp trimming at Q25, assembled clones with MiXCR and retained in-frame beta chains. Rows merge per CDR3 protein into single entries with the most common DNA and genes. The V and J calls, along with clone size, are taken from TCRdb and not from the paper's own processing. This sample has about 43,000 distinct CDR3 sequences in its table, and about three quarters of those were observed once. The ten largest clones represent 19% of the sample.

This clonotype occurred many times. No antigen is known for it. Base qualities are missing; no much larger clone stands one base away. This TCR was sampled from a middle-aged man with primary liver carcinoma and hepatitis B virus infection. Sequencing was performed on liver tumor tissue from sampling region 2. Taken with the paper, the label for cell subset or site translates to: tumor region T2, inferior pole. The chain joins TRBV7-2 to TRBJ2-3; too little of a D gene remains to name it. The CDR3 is CASSLKTDTQYF. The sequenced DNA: TGTGCCAGCAGCTTAAAAACAGATACGCAGTATTTT.